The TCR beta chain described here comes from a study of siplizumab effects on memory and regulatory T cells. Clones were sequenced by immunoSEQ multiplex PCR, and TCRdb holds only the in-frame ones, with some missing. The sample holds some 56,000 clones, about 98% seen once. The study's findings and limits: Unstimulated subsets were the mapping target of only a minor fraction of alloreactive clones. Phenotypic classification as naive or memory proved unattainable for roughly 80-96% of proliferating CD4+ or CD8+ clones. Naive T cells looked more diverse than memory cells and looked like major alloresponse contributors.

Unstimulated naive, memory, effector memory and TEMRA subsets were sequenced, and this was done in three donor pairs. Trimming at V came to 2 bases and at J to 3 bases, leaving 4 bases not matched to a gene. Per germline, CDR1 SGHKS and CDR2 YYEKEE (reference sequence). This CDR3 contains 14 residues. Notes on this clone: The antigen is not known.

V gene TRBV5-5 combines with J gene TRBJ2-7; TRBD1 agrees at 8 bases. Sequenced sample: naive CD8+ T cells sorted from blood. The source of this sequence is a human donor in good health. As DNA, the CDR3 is TGTGCCAGCAGCTTTGGGACAGGCAACTACGAGCAGTACTTC. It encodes CASSFGTGNYEQYF.